The 25 T cell receptor beta chains presented below share a single source sample, sequenced in a study of T cells in Graves' hyperthyroidism and ophthalmopathy. TCR beta CDR3 region amplification was performed from RNA transcripts. HTBI primers were employed in a first-round RT-PCR of the TCR CDR3. TCRdb passed the multiplex PCR reads through MiXCR, listing each CDR3 protein once. In the table there are about 59,000 distinct CDR3 sequences, roughly 58% of which are singletons. The sequencing input was blood. The receptors originated from a woman aged 55-69 years with Graves' ophthalmopathy.

The rearrangement links TRBV20-1 to TRBJ2-7; TRBD1 agrees at 8 bases. The trim removed 4 bases at V and 2 bases at J, leaving 4 bases unmatched. CDR3 length: 13 amino acids. CDR1 and CDR2 from the germline V gene are DFQATT and SNEGSKA (reference sequence). The CDR3 sequence: CSAKGTGPYEQYF. In nucleotides, the CDR3 is TGCAGTGCTAAGGGGACAGGTCCCTACGAGCAGTACTTC.

The V gene is TRBV10-3, the J gene TRBJ2-7; 9 positions match TRBD1. From germline, CDR1 is ENHRY and CDR2 SYGVKD. With V trimmed by 5 bases and J by 7 bases, 6 bases remained unmatched. This CDR3 spans 13 amino acids. The CDR3 spells CAISLDRGGEQYF. In nucleotides, the CDR3 is TGTGCCATCAGTTTGGACAGGGGAGGGGAGCAGTACTTC.

The rearrangement links TRBV25-1 to TRBJ1-6; D uncertain. The V end lost 1 base, the J end lost 6 bases, and 7 bases lay between the germline ends. Germline CDR1 is MGHDK and CDR2 is SYGVNS. The CDR3 loop spans 14 amino acids. CDR3 protein: CASSELGSNSPLHF. In DNA form, the CDR3 reads TGTGCCAGCAGTGAATTAGGGTCTAATTCACCCCTCCACTTT.

This chain links TRBV24-1 with TRBJ1-2; 7 bases map to TRBD1. The CDR3 is 14 amino acids. With 3 bases clipped from V and 10 bases from J, the junction kept 10 bases outside the gene matches. The V gene's germline CDR1 is KGHDR and CDR2 SFDVKD. CDR3 coding DNA: TGTGCCACCAGTGATGTGGGACAGACGGCTTTCTACACCTTC. This encodes CATSDVGQTAFYTF.

This clonotype showed up just a few times. This may be a read error: a much more frequent sequence differs by one nucleotide. The chain is built from TRBV12-3 or TRBV12-4 and TRBJ2-3; 9 bases are a match to TRBD1. The length of the CDR3 is 15 residues. In nucleotides, the CDR3 is TGTGCCAGCCGACAGGGGGGGGAGGTCACAGATACGCGGTATTTT. The encoded protein is CASRQGGEVTDTRYF.

This rearrangement joins TRBV20-1 to TRBJ2-5, with TRBD2 matching over 11 bases. This CDR3 comprises 20 residues. CDR1 is DFQATT and CDR2 is SNEGSKA in the germline V gene (reference sequence). V lost 1 base to trimming and J lost 0 bases; unmatched junction nucleotides: 16. The CDR3 coding sequence is TGCAGTGCTAGAGCGGAATCGGGTACTAGCGGGGGCCGTGACCAAGAGACCCAGTACTTC. The encoded protein is CSARAESGTSGGRDQETQYF.

The V and J genes are TRBV10-2 and TRBJ2-5, with TRBD2 matching over 8 bases. Trimming removed 6 bases from V and 2 bases from J; junction bases left unmatched: 8. The CDR3 is 15 amino acids. Germline assignment: CDR1 WSHSY and CDR2 SAAADI. The CDR3 sequence: CASRTSANLQETQYF. The CDR3 DNA sequence: TGCGCCAGCAGGACTAGCGCAAATTTACAAGAGACCCAGTACTTC.

A note on this clonotype: The junction departs from germline at one end; a sequencing error may be responsible. V and J are TRBV29-1 and TRBJ2-3, with D unclear. The CDR3 has 8 amino acids. Germline V CDR1 and CDR2: SQVTM, ANQGSEA. This CDR3 is CSVDRQYF. As DNA, the CDR3 is TGCAGCGTTGATAGGCAGTATTTT.

This sequence joins TRBV5-6 and TRBJ1-4; D remains unclear. The CDR3 is 14 amino acids. The ends were cut back, 6 bases at V and 5 bases at J, with 14 bases in the middle. In germline, CDR1 is SGHDT, CDR2 YYEEEE. CDR3 residues: CASTLETYNEKLFF. As DNA, the CDR3 is TGTGCCAGCACCCTGGAGACCTACAATGAAAAACTGTTTTTT.

In the case of this clonotype: Its ends do not fully match the called genes, so a read error is possible. The chain employs TRBV7-6 and TRBJ2-7, with 14 positions matching TRBD2. CDR3 length: 16 residues. CDR1 SGHVS and CDR2 FNYEAQ come from the germline V gene. CDR3 region: CASSHGLAGGYNEHYF. CDR3 DNA sequence: TGTGCCAGCAGCCACGGACTAGCGGGGGGATACAACGAGCACTACTTC.

The table lists this clonotype with many counts. The CDR3 DNA is TGTGCCAGCAGCTTGAGAGGGGGCGAGCAGTACTTC. It yields the protein CASSLRGGEQYF. The rearrangement uses TRBV5-6 and TRBJ2-7; perhaps TRBD1 as D (6 bases). The V gene lost 1 base and the J gene lost 6 bases, with 8 bases spanning the gap. The CDR3 has 12 residues. Germline CDR1 reads SGHDT; CDR2 reads YYEEEE.

This clonotype was observed many times. The chain joins TRBV6-2 or TRBV6-3 to TRBJ1-1; possibly TRBD1 for D (5 bases). The CDR3 is 14 residues long. Germline V gene data show CDR1 as MNHEY and CDR2 as SVGEGT. Trimming shortened V by 3 bases and J by 0 bases, and 8 bases separated the two germline ends. The CDR3 spells CASSYVGVNTEAFF. The CDR3, as DNA: TGTGCCAGCAGTTATGTGGGGGTGAACACTGAAGCTTTCTTT.

V is TRBV6-6 and J is TRBJ2-5; TRBD2 aligns across 13 bases. The CDR3 covers 14 residues. The junction had 4 bases not matched to a gene; V was cut back by 6 bases and J by 6 bases. Germline assignment: CDR1 MNHNY and CDR2 SVGAGI (reference sequence). As DNA, the CDR3 is TGTGCCAGCAGGACTAGCGGGGGGATGAAGACCCAGTACTTC. Translated: CASRTSGGMKTQYF.

This chain uses TRBV9 with TRBJ1-2; D possibly corresponds to TRBD1 (5 bases). There are 13 residues in the CDR3. V was pared by 9 bases and J by 6 bases, with 18 bases between. The germline gives CDR1 SGDLS, CDR2 YYNGEE. CDR3 coding DNA: TGTGCCATGGCCCGCCCAGGGTCCCATGGCTACACCTTC. This gives the protein CAMARPGSHGYTF.

In its sample, this clonotype was seen many times. V is TRBV6-5 and J is TRBJ2-1; the D is unclear. The CDR3 length is 14 residues. Deletions cut 3 bases from V and 7 bases from J, with 13 bases between. Germline loops: CDR1 MNHEY, CDR2 SVGAGI. CDR3 in amino acids: CASSYQDGRNEQFF. Written as DNA, the CDR3 is TGTGCCAGCAGTTATCAGGACGGCCGAAATGAGCAGTTCTTC.

The genes are TRBV7-3 and TRBJ1-1; a possible D gene is TRBD1 (6 bases). This CDR3 contains 13 residues. The germline CDR1 and CDR2 sequences are SGHTA and FQGTGA. V was clipped by 6 bases and J by 7 bases, with 15 bases between them. CDR3 in amino acids: CASSFDRTGEAFF. The DNA for the CDR3 is TGTGCCAGCAGTTTTGACAGGACGGGTGAAGCTTTCTTT.

The chain links TRBV12-3 or TRBV12-4 to TRBJ2-2, with a weak D call TRBD2 (7 bases). CDR3 length: 17 amino acids. Trimming stripped 5 bases from V and 4 bases from J, with 20 bases between. CDR3 region: CASSTAGGPPSTGELFF. In nucleotides, the CDR3 is TGTGCCAGCAGTACCGCCGGGGGGCCTCCGAGCACCGGGGAGCTGTTTTTT.

The V and J genes are TRBV7-3 and TRBJ2-4; D is uncertain. V shed 3 bases and J shed 8 bases, with 14 bases lying between them. The length of the CDR3 is 14 residues. In germline, CDR1 is SGHTA, CDR2 FQGTGA. The CDR3 here is CASSFPLETHIQYF. For the CDR3, the DNA is TGTGCCAGCAGCTTCCCGCTCGAGACCCACATTCAGTACTTC.

Points on this clonotype: The CDR3 carries no conserved terminal phenylalanine or tryptophan, so it likely arises from a read error. The DNA is omitted, as the CDR3 cannot be located on it reliably, and the CDR3 follows TCRdb's listing. The genes are TRBV6-1 and TRBJ1-1. The CDR3 numbers 8 amino acids, ends counted. Germline V gives CDR1 MNHNS, CDR2 SASEGT. CDR3: CASSELGG.

This clonotype was seen repeatedly, ten times or more. The chain combines TRBV28 with TRBJ1-1; tentative D call: TRBD1 (6 bases). Germline lookup yields CDR1 MDHEN and CDR2 SYDVKM. The CDR3 runs to 13 residues. V was cut by 6 bases and J by 1 base, with 9 bases left in between. The CDR3 region is CASRGHPNTEAFF. DNA for the CDR3: TGTGCCAGCAGGGGACACCCGAACACTGAAGCTTTCTTT.

The chain recombines TRBV20-1 with TRBJ2-7; 11 nucleotides align to TRBD2. V lost 5 bases and J lost 3; bases outside the gene matches: 6. Germline V gives CDR1 DFQATT, CDR2 SNEGSKA (reference sequence). There are 14 residues in the CDR3. CDR3 sequence (DNA): TGCAGTGCTGATAGCGGGGGGGCGGACTACGAGCAGTACTTC. Amino acid sequence: CSADSGGADYEQYF.

On this clonotype itself: The final CDR3 position lacks the conserved phenylalanine or tryptophan, pointing to a likely read error. No DNA is shown, since the ends of the CDR3 on it are uncertain; the CDR3 is the one TCRdb lists. J is TRBJ1-2 and V is TRBV6-4. Germline values: CDR1 MRHNA, CDR2 SNTAGT. The CDR3 comprises 8 residues, both ends counted. The CDR3: CASSGPFR.

This clonotype has ten or more counts. V and J are TRBV28 and TRBJ1-2; 11 nucleotides line up with TRBD1. After removal of 11 bases from V and 8 bases from J, the junction contained 7 bases not matched to a gene. CDR1 and CDR2 from the germline V gene are MDHEN and SYDVKM. CDR3 length equals 12 residues. Here the CDR3 reads CAFGQGALGYTF. The CDR3 nucleotides are TGTGCCTTTGGACAGGGGGCGTTGGGCTACACCTTC.

The rearrangement joins TRBV15 to TRBJ2-5; D not resolved. V was clipped by 3 bases and J by 5 bases, with 7 bases between them. The germline V gene has CDR1 LNHNV and CDR2 YYDKDF (reference sequence). The CDR3 contains 12 residues. The DNA of the CDR3 is TGTGCCACCAGCAGGTCTCGGGAGACCCAGTACTTC. Its protein product is CATSRSRETQYF.

The chain has TRBV12-3 or TRBV12-4 and TRBJ1-5; D is perhaps TRBD1 (5 bases). V dropped 5 bases and J dropped 11 bases, with 16 bases sitting between them. This CDR3 has 13 residues. In DNA form, the CDR3 reads TGTGCCAGCAGTCAGACAGCACAAGAGACCCAGCATTTT. It translates to CASSQTAQETQHF.